This T cell receptor (beta chain) stems from a study of identical twins. CDR3 length: 14 amino acids. The junction had 1 base not matched to a gene; V was cut back by 4 bases and J by 2 bases. On this clonotype: Its antigen is not identified.

From the 5' RACE reads, TCRdb called clonotypes with MiXCR, one entry per CDR3 protein. The table includes 470,000 or so distinct CDR3 sequences, approximately 25% detected once. Findings and limits, study-wide: Insertions ran lower in abundant cord blood beta clonotypes, though not in memory repertoires.

Another study also made use of these data, one on T cells expressing NK-cell markers. In that study: It was sorted CD3+CD56+NKG2C+, CD3+CD56+NKG2C- and CD3+CD56-NKG2C+ T cells that supplied the TCR beta repertoires. The sequencing cohort of eight donors included seven HCMV-seropositive individuals and one seronegative individual. Once again these clonotypes came out on top in the CD3+CD56-NKG2C+ fraction of a handful of donors.

The TCR was taken from a woman younger than 35 in good health. Sequenced input: CD4+ T cells sorted from blood. The chain recombines TRBV12-3 or TRBV12-4 with TRBJ1-5, with TRBD1 identical over 8 bases. The CDR3 spells CASSSDRGNQPQHF. The DNA of the CDR3 is TGTGCCAGCAGTTCGGACAGGGGCAATCAGCCCCAGCATTTT.